The T cell receptor beta chain described here comes from a study of cytomegalovirus exposure and HLA in healthy donors. 13 Jbeta primers and 60 Vbeta primers were used for the PCR. The protocol was immunoSEQ multiplex PCR, while the TCRdb copy is restricted to in-frame clones and leaves out a portion. Counted here are more than 95,000 clones, more than 70% occurring once; the ten biggest clones make up roughly 9.3%. The sample holds a few counts of this clone. With V trimmed by 1 base and J by 6 bases, 8 bases remained unmatched. The germline CDR1 and CDR2 sequences are LNHDA and SQIVND (reference sequence). This CDR3 region has 15 residues.

The sequence was collected from a woman between 50 and 59 years old in good health and CMV-seropositive. The sequenced sample was PBMCs. The chain combines TRBV19 with TRBJ2-5; 7 nucleotides match TRBD2. The CDR3 nucleotides read TGTGCCAGTAGTATAGTCGAAGCGGGGTTGAAGACCCAGTACTTC. As protein: CASSIVEAGLKTQYF.